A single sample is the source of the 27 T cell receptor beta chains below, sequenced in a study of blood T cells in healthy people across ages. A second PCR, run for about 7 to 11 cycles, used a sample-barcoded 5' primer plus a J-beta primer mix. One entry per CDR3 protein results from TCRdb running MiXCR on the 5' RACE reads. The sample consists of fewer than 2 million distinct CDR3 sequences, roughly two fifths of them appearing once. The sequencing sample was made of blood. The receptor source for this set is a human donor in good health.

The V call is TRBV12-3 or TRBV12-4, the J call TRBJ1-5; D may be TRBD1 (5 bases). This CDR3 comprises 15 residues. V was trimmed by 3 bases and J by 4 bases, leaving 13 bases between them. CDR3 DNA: TGTGCCAGCAGTTTCAGAACCTCAGGGAATCAGCCCCAGCATTTT. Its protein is CASSFRTSGNQPQHF.

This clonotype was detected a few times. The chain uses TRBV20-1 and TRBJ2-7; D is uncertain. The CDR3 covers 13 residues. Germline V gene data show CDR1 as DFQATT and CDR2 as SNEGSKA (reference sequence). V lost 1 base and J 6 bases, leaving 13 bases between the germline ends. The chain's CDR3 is CSARGRLGIEQYF. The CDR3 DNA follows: TGCAGTGCTAGAGGCCGGTTGGGAATCGAGCAGTACTTC.

This chain's CDR3 is CAISEQGRAFF. The CDR3 nucleotides read TGTGCCATCAGTGAACAGGGACGAGCTTTCTTT. This chain connects TRBV10-3 to TRBJ1-1; possibly TRBD1 for D (6 bases). The germline CDR1 and CDR2 sequences are ENHRY and SYGVKD. The CDR3 length is 11 residues. Between the trimmed V and J ends, which lost 3 bases and 10 bases, there was a span of 9 bases.

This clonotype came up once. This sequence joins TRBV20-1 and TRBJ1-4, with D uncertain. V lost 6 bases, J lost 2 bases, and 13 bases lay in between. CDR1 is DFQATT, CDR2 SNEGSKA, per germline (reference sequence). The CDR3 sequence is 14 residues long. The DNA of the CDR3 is TGCAGTGCAGAAGGTGGGGAGACTAATGAAAAACTGTTTTTT. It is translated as CSAEGGETNEKLFF.

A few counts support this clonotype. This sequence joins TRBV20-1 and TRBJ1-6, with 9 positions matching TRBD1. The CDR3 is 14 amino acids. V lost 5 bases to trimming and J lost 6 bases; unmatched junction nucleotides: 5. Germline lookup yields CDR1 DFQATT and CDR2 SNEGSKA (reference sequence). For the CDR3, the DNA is TGCAGTGCTGAGACGGGACAGGGTAATTCACCCCTCCACTTT. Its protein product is CSAETGQGNSPLHF.

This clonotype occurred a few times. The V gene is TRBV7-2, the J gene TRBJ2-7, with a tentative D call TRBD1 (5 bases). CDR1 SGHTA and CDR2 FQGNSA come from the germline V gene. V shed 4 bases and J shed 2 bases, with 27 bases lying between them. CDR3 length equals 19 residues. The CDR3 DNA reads TGTGCCAGCAGCTCGTTAAACTTAGGCAGGGCCTCTTCTCCCTACGAGCAGTACTTC. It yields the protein CASSSLNLGRASSPYEQYF.

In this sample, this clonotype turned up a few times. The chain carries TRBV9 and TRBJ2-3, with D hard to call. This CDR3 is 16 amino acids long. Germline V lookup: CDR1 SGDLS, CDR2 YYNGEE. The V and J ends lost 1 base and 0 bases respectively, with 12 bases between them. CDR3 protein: CASSVRVDTSTDTQYF. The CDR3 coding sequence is TGTGCCAGCAGCGTACGGGTAGACACTAGCACAGATACGCAGTATTTT.

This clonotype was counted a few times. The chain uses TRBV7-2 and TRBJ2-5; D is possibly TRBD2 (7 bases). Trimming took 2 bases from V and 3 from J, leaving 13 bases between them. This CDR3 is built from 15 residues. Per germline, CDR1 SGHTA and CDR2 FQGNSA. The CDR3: CASSLSGAGEETQYF. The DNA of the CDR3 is TGTGCCAGCAGCTTAAGCGGGGCAGGGGAAGAGACCCAGTACTTC.

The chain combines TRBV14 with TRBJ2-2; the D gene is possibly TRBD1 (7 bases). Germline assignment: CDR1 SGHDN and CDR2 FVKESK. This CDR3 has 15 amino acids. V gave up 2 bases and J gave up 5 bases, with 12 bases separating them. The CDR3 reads CASSQNRGLTGELFF. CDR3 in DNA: TGTGCCAGCAGCCAAAACAGGGGACTGACCGGGGAGCTGTTTTTT.

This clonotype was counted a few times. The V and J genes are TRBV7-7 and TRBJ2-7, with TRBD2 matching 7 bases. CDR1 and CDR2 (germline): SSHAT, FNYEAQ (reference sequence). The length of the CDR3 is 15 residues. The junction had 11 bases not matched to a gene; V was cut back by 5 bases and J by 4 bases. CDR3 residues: CASSKPALALYEQYF. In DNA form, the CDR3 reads TGTGCCAGCAGCAAACCGGCACTAGCGCTATACGAGCAGTACTTC.

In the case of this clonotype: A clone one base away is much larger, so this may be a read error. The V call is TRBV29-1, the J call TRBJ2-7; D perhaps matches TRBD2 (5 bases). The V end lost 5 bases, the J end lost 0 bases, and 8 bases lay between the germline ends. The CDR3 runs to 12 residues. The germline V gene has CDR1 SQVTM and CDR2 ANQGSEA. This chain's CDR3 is CSVWTDSYEQYF. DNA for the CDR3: TGCAGCGTTTGGACTGACTCCTACGAGCAGTACTTC.

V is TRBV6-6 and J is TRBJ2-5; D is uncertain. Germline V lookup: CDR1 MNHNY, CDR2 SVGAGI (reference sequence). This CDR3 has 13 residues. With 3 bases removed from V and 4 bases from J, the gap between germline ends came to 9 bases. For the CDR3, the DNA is TGTGCCAGCAGTTATAGGGTTTCAGAGACCCAGTACTTC. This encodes CASSYRVSETQYF.

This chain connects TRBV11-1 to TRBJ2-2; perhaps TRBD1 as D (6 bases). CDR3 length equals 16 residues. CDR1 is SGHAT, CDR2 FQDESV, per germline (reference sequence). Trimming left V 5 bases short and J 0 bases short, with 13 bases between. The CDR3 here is CASSQRGGANTGELFF. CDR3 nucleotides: TGTGCCAGCAGCCAGCGAGGGGGTGCGAACACCGGGGAGCTGTTTTTT. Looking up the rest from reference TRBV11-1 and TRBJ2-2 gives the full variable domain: EAEVAQSPRYKITEKSQAVAFWCDPISGHATLYWYRQILGQGPELLVQFQDESVVDDSQLPKDRFSAERLKGVDSTLKIQPAELGDSAMYLCASSQRGGANTGELFFGEGSRLTVL.

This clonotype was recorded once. The CDR3 region is CASSQGNRGGMNTEAFF. The CDR3 bases are TGCGCCAGCAGCCAAGGCAACCGGGGGGGGATGAACACTGAAGCTTTCTTT. The V call is TRBV4-3, the J call TRBJ1-1, with TRBD1 as a possible D gene (5 bases). Germline CDR1 reads LGHNA; CDR2 reads YSLEER. V dropped 1 base and J dropped 0 bases, with 15 bases sitting between them. The CDR3 is 17 residues long.

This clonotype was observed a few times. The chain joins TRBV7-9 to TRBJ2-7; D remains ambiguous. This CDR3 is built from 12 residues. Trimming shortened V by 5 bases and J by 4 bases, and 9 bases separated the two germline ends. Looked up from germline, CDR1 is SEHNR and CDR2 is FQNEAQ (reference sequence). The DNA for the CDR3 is TGTGCCAGCAGCATCGAGGCATACGAGCAGTACTTC. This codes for CASSIEAYEQYF.

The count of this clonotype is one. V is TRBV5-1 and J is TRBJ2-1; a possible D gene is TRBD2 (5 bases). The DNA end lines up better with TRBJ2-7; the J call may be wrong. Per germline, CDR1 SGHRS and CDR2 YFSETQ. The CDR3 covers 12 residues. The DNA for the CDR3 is TGCGCCAGCAGCCACTCGGAGGATGAGCAGTACTTC. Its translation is CASSHSEDEQYF.

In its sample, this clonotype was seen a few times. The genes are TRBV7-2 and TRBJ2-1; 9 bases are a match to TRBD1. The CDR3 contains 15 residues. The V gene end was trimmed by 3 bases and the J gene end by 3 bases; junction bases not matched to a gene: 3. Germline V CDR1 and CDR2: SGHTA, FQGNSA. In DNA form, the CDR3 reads TGTGCCAGCAGCTTTACAGGGGGCGGCTACAATGAGCAGTTCTTC. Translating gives CASSFTGGGYNEQFF.

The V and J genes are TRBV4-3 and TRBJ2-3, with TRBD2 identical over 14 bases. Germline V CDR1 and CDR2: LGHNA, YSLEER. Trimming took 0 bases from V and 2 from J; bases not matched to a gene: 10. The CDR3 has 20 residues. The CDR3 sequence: CASSQDNVGLAGASTDTQYF. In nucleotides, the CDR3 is TGCGCCAGCAGCCAAGATAACGTGGGACTAGCGGGGGCCTCCACAGATACGCAGTATTTT.

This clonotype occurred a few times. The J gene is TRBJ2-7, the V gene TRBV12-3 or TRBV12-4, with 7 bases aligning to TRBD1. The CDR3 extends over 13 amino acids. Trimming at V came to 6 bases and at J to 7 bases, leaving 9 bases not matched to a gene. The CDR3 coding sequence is TGTGCCAGCAGCAGGGACAGTTCGGGTGAGCAGTACTTC. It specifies CASSRDSSGEQYF.

The CDR3 nucleotides are TGTGCCAGCAGCTTGGAATGGACAGGGGACAATGAGCAGTTCTTC. This encodes CASSLEWTGDNEQFF. The chain carries TRBV5-4 and TRBJ2-1, with 9 positions matching TRBD1. Losses at the gene ends were 0 bases for V and 5 bases for J; bases not matched to a gene: 3. Germline V gene lookup returns CDR1 SGHNT and CDR2 YYREEE (reference sequence). CDR3 length: 15 residues.

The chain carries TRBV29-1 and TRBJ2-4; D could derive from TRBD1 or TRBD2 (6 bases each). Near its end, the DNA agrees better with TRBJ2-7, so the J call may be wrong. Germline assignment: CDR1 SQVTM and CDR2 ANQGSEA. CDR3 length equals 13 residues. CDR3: CSVELGGSYEQYF. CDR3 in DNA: TGCAGCGTTGAACTAGGGGGGAGTTACGAGCAGTACTTC.

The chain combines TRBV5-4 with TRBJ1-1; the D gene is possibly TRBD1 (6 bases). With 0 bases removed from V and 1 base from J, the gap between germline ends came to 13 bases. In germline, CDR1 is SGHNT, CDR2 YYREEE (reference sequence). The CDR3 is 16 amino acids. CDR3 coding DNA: TGTGCCAGCAGCTTGGACCTGAGGACAGCGAACACTGAAGCTTTCTTT. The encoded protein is CASSLDLRTANTEAFF. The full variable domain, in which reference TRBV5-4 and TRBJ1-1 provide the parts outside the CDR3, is ETGVTQSPTHLIKTRGQQVTLRCSSQSGHNTVSWYQQALGQGPQFIFQYYREEENGRGNFPPRFSGLQFPNYSSELNVNALELDDSALYLCASSLDLRTANTEAFFGQGTRLTVV.

CDR3 protein: CASGLTGSNEKLFF. CDR3 nucleotides: TGTGCCAGCGGCCTAACAGGGAGTAACGAAAAACTGTTTTTT. The chain combines TRBV27 with TRBJ1-4; weak D call: TRBD1 (6 bases). Germline V gene sequence: CDR1 MNHEY, CDR2 SMNVEV (reference sequence). The length of the CDR3 is 14 residues. V was clipped by 8 bases and J by 8 bases, with 18 bases between them. The full variable domain, rest sourced from reference TRBV27 and TRBJ1-4, is EAQVTQNPRYLITVTGKKLTVTCSQNMNHEYMSWYRQDPGLGLRQIYYSMNVEVTDKGDVPEGYKVSRKEKRNFPLILESPSPNQTSLYFCASGLTGSNEKLFFGSGTQLSVL.

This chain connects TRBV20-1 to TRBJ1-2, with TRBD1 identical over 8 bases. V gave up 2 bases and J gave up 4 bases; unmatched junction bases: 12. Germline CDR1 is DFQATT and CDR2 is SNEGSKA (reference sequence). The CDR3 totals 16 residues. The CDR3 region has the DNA TGCAGTGCTAGAACGGGCGGACAGGGAGGGTCCTATGGCTACACCTTC. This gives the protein CSARTGGQGGSYGYTF.

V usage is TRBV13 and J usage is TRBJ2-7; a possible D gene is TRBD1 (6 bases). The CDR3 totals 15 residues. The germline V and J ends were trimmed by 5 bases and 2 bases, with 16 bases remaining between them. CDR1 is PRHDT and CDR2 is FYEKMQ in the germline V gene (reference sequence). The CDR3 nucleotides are TGTGCCAGCAGCCAGGGGACGGAAGTTACCTACGAGCAGTACTTC. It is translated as CASSQGTEVTYEQYF.

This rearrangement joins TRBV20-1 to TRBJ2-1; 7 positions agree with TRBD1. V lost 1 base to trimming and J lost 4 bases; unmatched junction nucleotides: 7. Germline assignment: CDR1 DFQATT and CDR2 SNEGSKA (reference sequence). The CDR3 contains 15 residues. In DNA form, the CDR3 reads TGCAGTGCTAGAGTTAGGACAGGAAATTACAATGAGCAGTTCTTC. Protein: CSARVRTGNYNEQFF.

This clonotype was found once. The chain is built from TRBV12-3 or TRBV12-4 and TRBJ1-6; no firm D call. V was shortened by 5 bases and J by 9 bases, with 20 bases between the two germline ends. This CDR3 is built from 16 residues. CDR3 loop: CASSPSGRQVGSPLHF. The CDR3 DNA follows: TGTGCCAGCAGTCCCTCCGGGAGACAAGTCGGTTCACCCCTCCACTTT.